This is a list of T cell receptor beta chains from one sample in a study of cytotoxic CD8 clonotypes in ibrutinib-treated CLL. TCRdb keeps only in-frame clones here, not all; method: immunoSEQ multiplex PCR. The sample lists hundreds of thousands of clones; roughly 70% were seen once. Source: PBMCs, taken after 24 months of ibrutinib treatment. Every receptor here comes from a human donor with chronic lymphocytic leukemia. The CDR3 runs from the conserved cysteine through the conserved F or W. The D gene is left open where the match is weak. Clone size appears in some rows only: once, few, many, or a class for an expanded clone.

DNA: TGTGCCAGCAGCTTATTTGGGACAGTCTCCTACGAGCAGTACTTC
CDR3: CASSLFGTVSYEQYF
D: TRBD1
size: few
J: TRBJ2-7
V: TRBV7-9

DNA: TGTGCCAGCAGTGAAGCACAGGGGTGGGTGGTTGCTGAAGCTTTCTTT
CDR3: CASSEAQGWVVAEAFF
D: TRBD1
size: NA
J: TRBJ1-1
V: TRBV6-1

DNA: TGTGCCACCCCTTCGGGGCTGAACACCGGGGAGCTGTTTTTT
CDR3: CATPSGLNTGELFF
D: NA
size: NA
J: TRBJ2-2
V: TRBV19

DNA: TGTGCCAGCACCCCGGGATGGAACCAAGAGACCCAGTACTTC
CDR3: CASTPGWNQETQYF
D: NA
size: NA
J: TRBJ2-5
V: TRBV6-5

DNA: TGTGCCAGCAGTTTGGGGGGCTTCACTAATGAAAAACTGTTTTTT
CDR3: CASSLGGFTNEKLFF
D: NA
size: medium-sized
J: TRBJ1-4
V: TRBV27

DNA: TGCGCCAGCAGCCAGTCAGGTCGAGAGCAGTTCTTC
CDR3: CASSQSGREQFF
D: NA
size: NA
J: TRBJ2-1
V: TRBV4-3

DNA: TGTGCCAGCAGCCCCCGGGTAGCAACTAATGAAAAACTGTTTTTT
CDR3: CASSPRVATNEKLFF
D: NA
size: once
J: TRBJ1-4
V: TRBV28

DNA: TGTGCCAGCTCACCAGATATCGAGCAGTACTTC
CDR3: CASSPDIEQYF
D: NA
size: many
J: TRBJ2-7
V: TRBV18

DNA: TGTGCCAGCAGCTCCGTCCCGGGACAGGGAGGTACGCAGTATTTT
CDR3: CASSSVPGQGGTQYF
D: TRBD1
size: NA
J: TRBJ2-3
V: TRBV7-6

DNA: TGTGCCAGCAACCACAGGGGTAACGAGCAGTACTTC
CDR3: CASNHRGNEQYF
D: TRBD1
size: NA
J: TRBJ2-7
V: TRBV6-6

DNA: TGCGCCAGCAGCTCAACAGGACAGGGGCCCTACGAGCAGTACTTC
CDR3: CASSSTGQGPYEQYF
D: TRBD1
size: NA
J: TRBJ2-7
V: TRBV5-1

DNA: TGTGCCAGCAGCTCCGGACTGAGAGATACGCAGTATTTT
CDR3: CASSSGLRDTQYF
D: NA
size: NA
J: TRBJ2-3
V: TRBV7-9

DNA: TGTGCCAGCAGCGGGACGGCTGCGGCCAACGTCCTGACTTTC
CDR3: CASSGTAAANVLTF
D: NA
size: NA
J: TRBJ2-6
V: TRBV6-5

DNA: TGTGCCAGCAGTCTGTTGAAACTAGCTCTAAACACAGATACGCAGTATTTT
CDR3: CASSLLKLALNTDTQYF
D: NA
size: NA
J: TRBJ2-3
V: TRBV28

DNA: TGTGCCTGGAGTGTATGGGCCGGATTCACAGATACGCAGTATTTT
CDR3: CAWSVWAGFTDTQYF
D: NA
size: few
J: TRBJ2-3
V: TRBV30

DNA: TGTGCCAGCAGTTACCCCGCAGGGGCGAATAACTACGAGCAGTACTTC
CDR3: CASSYPAGANNYEQYF
D: NA
size: NA
J: TRBJ2-7
V: TRBV6-5

DNA: TGTGCCACCAGCAGAGCCAGGACAGATGGCTACACCTTC
CDR3: CATSRARTDGYTF
D: NA
size: NA
J: TRBJ1-2
V: TRBV15

DNA: TGTGCCAGCAGCTCATTAAAACAGGGGATTTGGGACGAGCAGTACTTC
CDR3: CASSSLKQGIWDEQYF
D: TRBD1
size: NA
J: TRBJ2-7
V: TRBV7-2

DNA: TGCGCCAGCAGCTTGGATTTGAACACTGAAGCTTTCTTT
CDR3: CASSLDLNTEAFF
D: NA
size: NA
J: TRBJ1-1
V: TRBV5-1

DNA: TGTGCCAGCAGCTTGGGGGGGGCGCGGTACGAGCAGTACTTC
CDR3: CASSLGGARYEQYF
D: NA
size: NA
J: TRBJ2-7
V: TRBV7-2

DNA: TGTGCCAGCAGTTTTCCCCTGGGACAGGGGTTGGGCGAGCAGTACTTC
CDR3: CASSFPLGQGLGEQYF
D: TRBD1
size: NA
J: TRBJ2-7
V: TRBV28

DNA: TGTGCCAGCACTTACGGGGGTGATGGTGAAGCTTTCTTT
CDR3: CASTYGGDGEAFF
D: NA
size: NA
J: TRBJ1-1
V: TRBV2

DNA: TGTGCCAGCAGTTTGCGGACTAGCGGGATGGCTAGTGAGCAGTTCTTC
CDR3: CASSLRTSGMASEQFF
D: TRBD2
size: NA
J: TRBJ2-1
V: TRBV6-5

DNA: TGTGCCAGCAGTTCCTGGGACACCTACGAGCAGTACTTC
CDR3: CASSSWDTYEQYF
D: NA
size: NA
J: TRBJ2-7
V: TRBV27

DNA: TGCGCCAGCAGTTGGGACAGTCGAACCCCCAATCAGCCCCAGCATTTT
CDR3: CASSWDSRTPNQPQHF
D: TRBD1
size: NA
J: TRBJ1-5
V: TRBV10-2

DNA: TGTGCCAGCAAGGGGGCCTACGAGCAGTACTTC
CDR3: CASKGAYEQYF
D: NA
size: NA
J: TRBJ2-7
V: TRBV7-9

DNA: TGTGCCACTAGGACTAGCGGGATTGGTAATGAGCAGTTCTTC
CDR3: CATRTSGIGNEQFF
D: TRBD2
size: NA
J: TRBJ2-1
V: TRBV27

DNA: TGCGCCAGCAGCTTGATCGGGTTCGCTGAAGCTTTCTTT
CDR3: CASSLIGFAEAFF
D: NA
size: NA
J: TRBJ1-1
V: TRBV5-1

DNA: TGTGCCAGCAGCTTAGGGGAAGGAGAGACCCAGTACTTC
CDR3: CASSLGEGETQYF
D: NA
size: NA
J: TRBJ2-5
V: TRBV7-3